The clone carrying this TCR beta chain was detected ten times or more. The data belong to a study of T-cell reconstitution after alpha-beta-depleted transplantation in children. Unique molecular identifiers tagged the TCRbeta library. TCRdb re-called the PCR reads with MiXCR, one entry per CDR3 protein. The table lists a few hundred thousand distinct CDR3 sequences, about an eighth of them singletons, with around 5.8% in the top ten. The sequenced sample was PBMCs from the stem cell graft donor, obtained from the stem cell graft. This TCR was sampled from a human donor who donated a stem cell graft to a child with combined immunodeficiency.

CDR3 protein: CASTEGGSYNEQFF. The CDR3 DNA follows: TGCGCCAGCACGGAAGGGGGTTCCTACAATGAGCAGTTCTTC. The J gene is TRBJ2-1, the V gene TRBV5-1; tentatively, D is TRBD1 (6 bases). Trimming shortened V by 6 bases and J by 1 base, and 11 bases separated the two germline ends. The CDR3 contains 14 residues. Germline assignment: CDR1 SGHRS and CDR2 YFSETQ.